The 32 T cell receptor beta chains given below trace back to one sample, sequenced in a study of OX40 agonist ivuxolimab in advanced cancers. Sequencing used immunoSEQ multiplex PCR; TCRdb keeps in-frame clones, though not all of them. Here the sample spans about 78,000 clones, less than 85% being singletons. The source was CD4+ or CD8+ T cells sorted from blood, collected in a trial of the OX40 agonist ivuxolimab. The receptors were gathered from an adult with an advanced solid tumor such as melanoma, head and neck, liver or kidney cancer.

About this clone itself: Within the sample, other DNA sequences also encode this same CDR3. The chain carries TRBV6-1 and TRBJ1-1, with D maybe TRBD1 (5 bases). This CDR3 is built from 13 residues. The V end was cut by 4 bases, the J end by 5 bases, with 11 bases between. Germline V gene data show CDR1 as MNHNS and CDR2 as SASEGT. The CDR3 reads CASSVRDRTEAFF. CDR3 sequence (DNA): TGTGCCAGCAGTGTCAGGGACCGGACTGAAGCTTTCTTT.

The chain combines TRBV29-1 with TRBJ1-1, with 8 positions matching TRBD1. The CDR3 is 12 amino acids. With V trimmed by 4 bases and J by 4 bases, 2 bases remained unmatched. CDR1 and CDR2 from the germline V gene are SQVTM and ANQGSEA. In nucleotides, the CDR3 is TGCAGCGTTGTCGACAGGGGCACTGAAGCTTTCTTT. Its protein is CSVVDRGTEAFF.

The chain's CDR3 is CASTSGSRTDTQYF. The CDR3 DNA sequence: TGCGCCAGCACTAGCGGGAGTAGGACCGATACGCAGTATTTT. The chain couples TRBV4-1 to TRBJ2-3, with 10 nucleotides matching TRBD2. Unmatched junction bases numbered 7, after V lost 7 bases and J lost 6 bases. The length of the CDR3 is 14 residues. Germline V gene data show CDR1 as MGHRA and CDR2 as YSYEKL.

The rearrangement joins TRBV7-9 to TRBJ2-6; D gene unclear. The germline CDR1 and CDR2 sequences are SEHNR and FQNEAQ (reference sequence). V lost 5 bases and J lost 3, with 20 bases in between. The CDR3 sequence is 18 residues long. The CDR3 coding sequence is TGTGCCAGCAGCCCGACCTTGTCACCCCCTTATGGGGCCAACGTCCTGACTTTC. This codes for CASSPTLSPPYGANVLTF.

The chain carries TRBV2 and TRBJ1-4; D is perhaps TRBD1 (5 bases). This CDR3 is 14 amino acids long. Germline V gene lookup returns CDR1 SNHLY and CDR2 FYNNEI. The V and J ends lost 7 bases and 4 bases respectively, with 13 bases between them. CDR3 in DNA: TGTGCCAGCACGGCGGGACTGGTTAATGAAAAACTGTTTTTT. Translated, it gives CASTAGLVNEKLFF.

The chain employs TRBV5-4 and TRBJ2-3; 9 bases line up with TRBD2. Germline values: CDR1 SGHNT, CDR2 YYREEE (reference sequence). Trimming removed 3 bases from V and 5 bases from J; junction bases left unmatched: 10. The CDR3 covers 16 residues. In nucleotides, the CDR3 is TGTGCCAGCAGCTCCTCGGCGGGGGGGCTTGGAGATACGCAGTATTTT. Protein sequence: CASSSSAGGLGDTQYF.

The chain links TRBV9 to TRBJ2-3, with 8 bases aligning to TRBD1. With 4 bases clipped from V and 4 bases from J, the junction kept 8 bases outside the gene matches. The CDR3 extends over 15 amino acids. In germline, CDR1 is SGDLS, CDR2 YYNGEE. CDR3 nucleotide sequence: TGTGCCAGCAGCTCGGACAGGGTATTTGCAGATACGCAGTATTTT. Its protein is CASSSDRVFADTQYF.

The genes are TRBV18 and TRBJ1-2, with D unclear. CDR3 length equals 13 residues. The germline V gene encodes CDR1 KGHSH and CDR2 LQKENI. V lost 3 bases to trimming and J lost 8 bases, with 13 bases between them. CDR3 nucleotide sequence: TGTGCCAGCTCACCTGGCACCCCTCAGGGCTACACCTTC. It translates to CASSPGTPQGYTF.

For the CDR3, the DNA is TGTGCCAGCTCACCACTAGCGGGCTCCTACAATGAGCAGTTCTTC. It encodes CASSPLAGSYNEQFF. The chain has TRBV18 and TRBJ2-1; 7 nucleotides agree with TRBD2. J was trimmed by 0 bases and V by 1 base; bases with no gene match: 0. The germline gives CDR1 KGHSH, CDR2 LQKENI. The CDR3 covers 15 residues.

This chain connects TRBV5-6 to TRBJ2-2; D ambiguous. V shed 4 bases and J shed 1 base, with 11 bases lying between them. Germline V CDR1 and CDR2: SGHDT, YYEEEE. CDR3 length: 15 residues. The CDR3 DNA follows: TGTGCCAGCAGCACCCGGGTCCTGAACACCGGGGAGCTGTTTTTT. Translated, it gives CASSTRVLNTGELFF.

The V gene is TRBV19, the J gene TRBJ1-4; possibly TRBD1 for D (5 bases). Germline assignment: CDR1 LNHDA and CDR2 SQIVND (reference sequence). Trimming took 5 bases from V and 0 from J, leaving 13 bases between them. This CDR3 contains 16 residues. The chain's CDR3 is CASSPEGSATNEKLFF. The CDR3 DNA reads as TGTGCCAGTAGTCCGGAGGGGTCCGCAACTAATGAAAAACTGTTTTTT.

The chain combines TRBV6-6 with TRBJ2-3, with unresolved D. V lost 2 bases and J lost 5, with 17 bases in between. This CDR3 has 16 residues. The V gene's germline CDR1 is MNHNY and CDR2 SVGAGI (reference sequence). The CDR3 loop is CASSYLQSPAVDTQYF. The CDR3 DNA follows: TGTGCCAGCAGTTACCTTCAATCCCCAGCCGTAGATACGCAGTATTTT.

The chain uses TRBV19 and TRBJ1-1; TRBD1 is a possible D gene (6 bases). The V end lost 6 bases, the J end lost 5 bases, and 10 bases lay between the germline ends. The germline V gene encodes CDR1 LNHDA and CDR2 SQIVND (reference sequence). The length of the CDR3 is 12 residues. This chain's CDR3 is CASSTGWTEAFF. The CDR3 DNA reads as TGTGCCAGTAGCACAGGGTGGACTGAAGCTTTCTTT.

The chain links TRBV7-2 to TRBJ1-4; D remains ambiguous. The CDR3 is 13 residues long. V was trimmed by 1 base and J by 8 bases, leaving 8 bases between them. Per the germline V gene, CDR1 is SGHTA and CDR2 is FQGNSA. The CDR3 DNA follows: TGTGCCAGCAGCTTAGAACGGAGGGAAAAACTGTTTTTT. Translated: CASSLERREKLFF.

The chain joins TRBV19 to TRBJ1-5; D gene uncertain. The CDR3 is 12 amino acids. Germline V CDR1 and CDR2: LNHDA, SQIVND (reference sequence). V dropped 9 bases and J dropped 6 bases, with 12 bases sitting between them. In nucleotides, the CDR3 is TGTGCCAGCCGGGAAGCGACTCAGCCCCAGCATTTT. It specifies CASREATQPQHF.

This clone has just a few counts. The chain recombines TRBV5-4 with TRBJ1-1, with 8 bases fitting TRBD1. The germline V gene encodes CDR1 SGHNT and CDR2 YYREEE (reference sequence). J was trimmed by 0 bases and V by 6 bases; bases with no gene match: 4. The CDR3 contains 14 residues. CDR3 bases: TGTGCCAGCACCAAGGACAGGGTGAACACTGAAGCTTTCTTT. It is translated as CASTKDRVNTEAFF.

The chain uses TRBV30 and TRBJ2-5; 14 bases line up with TRBD2. Germline assignment: CDR1 GTSNPN and CDR2 SVGIG (reference sequence). The CDR3 length is 17 residues. With V trimmed by 4 bases and J by 5 bases, 12 bases remained unmatched. CDR3 loop: CAWISRGTSGRGETQYF. As DNA, the CDR3 is TGTGCCTGGATTTCACGGGGGACTAGCGGGAGAGGCGAGACCCAGTACTTC.

This clone showed up just a few times. The chain uses TRBV2 and TRBJ1-5; TRBD1 might be the D (6 bases). CDR1 is SNHLY, CDR2 FYNNEI, per germline. Deletions cut 8 bases from V and 6 bases from J, with 17 bases between. This CDR3 has 14 residues. CDR3 sequence (DNA): TGTGCCAGCTCCACCCCAGGGGCTCCTCAGCCCCAGCATTTT. Translated: CASSTPGAPQPQHF.

The J gene is TRBJ2-3, the V gene TRBV7-6, with D unclear. The CDR3 covers 12 residues. Germline loops: CDR1 SGHVS, CDR2 FNYEAQ. V dropped 5 bases and J dropped 5 bases, with 8 bases sitting between them. The CDR3 DNA reads TGTGCCAGCAGCACCTCTCGAGATACGCAGTATTTT. It is translated as CASSTSRDTQYF.

The rearrangement joins TRBV28 to TRBJ2-1; 9 bases are shared with TRBD2. This CDR3 is 13 amino acids long. The V gene end was trimmed by 8 bases and the J gene end by 10 bases; junction bases not matched to a gene: 9. The germline V gene encodes CDR1 MDHEN and CDR2 SYDVKM. Here the CDR3 DNA reads TGTGCCAGCTTTGGAGCGGGAGGACCCGAGCAGTTCTTC. As protein: CASFGAGGPEQFF.

The CDR3 reads CASSFVYYNEQFF. The CDR3 DNA follows: TGTGCCAGCAGTTTCGTATATTACAATGAGCAGTTCTTC. The chain is built from TRBV28 and TRBJ2-1; D is undetermined. The germline CDR1 and CDR2 sequences are MDHEN and SYDVKM. Trimming removed 3 bases at V and 4 bases at J, with 7 bases between. This CDR3 comprises 13 residues.

The chain uses TRBV2 and TRBJ2-5; the match to TRBD2 covers 12 bases. Germline lookup yields CDR1 SNHLY and CDR2 FYNNEI. The length of the CDR3 is 16 residues. V dropped 6 bases and J dropped 4; count of bases not matched to a gene: 9. The chain's CDR3 is CASRDSSGRASETQYF. CDR3 in DNA: TGTGCCAGCAGGGATTCTAGCGGGAGGGCCTCAGAGACCCAGTACTTC. Full variable domain (missing parts from reference TRBV2 and TRBJ2-5): EPEVTQTPSHQVTQMGQEVILRCVPISNHLYFYWYRQILGQKVEFLVSFYNNEISEKSEIFDDQFSVERPDGSNFTLKIRSTKLEDSAMYFCASRDSSGRASETQYFGPGTRLLVL.

The chain links TRBV6-1 to TRBJ1-4; a weak D match, TRBD1 (6 bases). The germline CDR1 and CDR2 sequences are MNHNS and SASEGT. The CDR3 contains 13 residues. Trimming removed 6 bases at V and 12 bases at J, with 17 bases between. The CDR3, as DNA: TGTGCCAGCAGAGACGCTGGACAGCGCCAACTGTTTTTT. This sequence encodes CASRDAGQRQLFF.

The gene calls are TRBV5-8 and TRBJ2-5, with D perhaps TRBD2 (5 bases). The CDR3 loop spans 14 amino acids. Germline V CDR1 and CDR2: SGHTS, YDEGEE. Trimming pared 3 bases from V and 0 bases from J, leaving 9 bases between. The CDR3 spells CASSSLAYQETQYF. The CDR3 region has the DNA TGTGCCAGCAGCTCATTAGCGTACCAAGAGACCCAGTACTTC.

This clone was seen a single time. The J gene is TRBJ2-7, the V gene TRBV19, with D possibly TRBD2 on 5 matching bases. V dropped 4 bases and J dropped 1 base, with 14 bases sitting between them. Germline loops: CDR1 LNHDA, CDR2 SQIVND (reference sequence). CDR3 length: 15 amino acids. The DNA of the CDR3 is TGTGCCAGTAGTAGGGCAGGAGCGGAGTCCTACGAGCAGTACTTC. It translates to CASSRAGAESYEQYF. Complete variable domain (other parts from reference TRBV19 and TRBJ2-7): DGGITQSPKYLFRKEGQNVTLSCEQNLNHDAMYWYRQDPGQGLRLIYYSQIVNDFQKGDIAEGYSVSREKKESFPLTVTSAQKNPTAFYLCASSRAGAESYEQYFGPGTRLTVT.

The chain couples TRBV19 to TRBJ2-3, with D hard to call. Germline CDR1 is LNHDA and CDR2 is SQIVND (reference sequence). The CDR3 consists of 15 residues. Trimming took off 9 bases at V and 1 base at J, with 17 bases between the two ends. Here the CDR3 reads CASKGRPGGTDTQYF. Here the CDR3 DNA reads TGTGCCAGCAAAGGTCGGCCAGGTGGCACAGATACGCAGTATTTT.

V gene TRBV18 combines with J gene TRBJ1-5; D not resolved. Trimming pared 6 bases from V and 5 bases from J, leaving 11 bases between. The length of the CDR3 is 13 residues. Germline lookup yields CDR1 KGHSH and CDR2 LQKENI. CDR3 amino acids: CASSSWSDQPQHF. The CDR3 DNA sequence: TGTGCCAGCTCCTCGTGGTCGGATCAGCCCCAGCATTTT.

The chain uses TRBV28 and TRBJ2-7; D is uncertain. Germline V gene data show CDR1 as MDHEN and CDR2 as SYDVKM. The V end was cut by 0 bases, the J end by 2 bases, with 11 bases between. The CDR3 contains 15 residues. DNA for the CDR3: TGTGCCAGCAGTTTATGGGCGTTAGGGCCCTACGAGCAGTACTTC. This gives the protein CASSLWALGPYEQYF.

CDR3 in DNA: TGCGCCAGCAGCCAAGAGAGGCCGATCGGGGAGCTGTTTTTT. Its translation is CASSQERPIGELFF. The genes are TRBV4-3 and TRBJ2-2; D unclear. CDR1 LGHNA and CDR2 YSLEER come from the germline V gene. Trimming removed 0 bases from V and 7 bases from J, with 9 bases in between. The CDR3 consists of 14 residues.

The CDR3 DNA is TGTGCCAGCAGCTTGGTGCGGCTAGCGGGAGGGCCGAGCACAGATACGCAGTATTTT. It translates to CASSLVRLAGGPSTDTQYF. This sequence joins TRBV7-9 and TRBJ2-3; 12 bases align to TRBD2. Germline V lookup: CDR1 SEHNR, CDR2 FQNEAQ (reference sequence). The junction had 10 bases not matched to a gene; V was cut back by 3 bases and J by 0 bases. The CDR3 contains 19 residues.

This clone was counted between two and nine times. The rearrangement uses TRBV5-1 and TRBJ1-3; 9 bases align to TRBD1. V trimming: 5 bases; J trimming: 8 bases; junction bases outside the gene matches: 8. CDR1 and CDR2 from the germline V gene are SGHRS and YFSETQ. The CDR3 spans 14 residues. CDR3 amino acids: CASRDRGTVDTIYF. The CDR3 DNA reads as TGCGCCAGCAGGGACAGGGGTACTGTGGACACCATATATTTT.

This chain uses TRBV27 with TRBJ2-7; perhaps TRBD1 as D (5 bases). V gave up 8 bases and J gave up 0 bases, with 14 bases separating them. The CDR3 is 14 amino acids. CDR1 MNHEY and CDR2 SMNVEV come from the germline V gene (reference sequence). The CDR3 loop is CASPDRDLSYEQYF. The CDR3 DNA follows: TGTGCCAGCCCTGACAGAGACCTCTCCTACGAGCAGTACTTC.